These 2 T cell receptor beta chains were sequenced from one sample in a study of shared clonotypes between healthy human individuals. Sequencing used immunoSEQ multiplex PCR; TCRdb keeps in-frame clones, though not all of them. Counted here are roughly 1,000,000 clones, about four fifths occurring once; the ten biggest clones make up roughly 0.65%. The sample consisted of memory CD4+ T cells from PBMCs. Subset specified: CD45RA-negative fraction. Receptors were obtained from a man in his late teens or twenties in good health. Some clones in this sample may be carry-over from other donors' samples.

The rearrangement uses TRBV11-2 and TRBJ2-7; the match to TRBD1 covers 12 bases. V was pared by 4 bases and J by 2 bases, with 6 bases of the junction left unmatched. Germline V gene data show CDR1 as SGHAT and CDR2 as FQNNGV. The CDR3 is 16 amino acids. CDR3 in amino acids: CASSSGGTGGPYEQYF. The CDR3 DNA follows: TGTGCCAGCAGCTCGGGGGGGACAGGGGGCCCCTACGAGCAGTACTTC.

The chain is built from TRBV10-2 and TRBJ1-3, with D unresolved. The V end lost 0 bases, the J end lost 3 bases, and 12 bases lay between the germline ends. The V gene's germline CDR1 is WSHSY and CDR2 SAAADI. The CDR3 contains 16 residues. The CDR3 sequence: CASSESGGWNGNTIYF. In nucleotides, the CDR3 is TGCGCCAGCAGTGAGTCAGGAGGCTGGAATGGAAACACCATATATTTT.